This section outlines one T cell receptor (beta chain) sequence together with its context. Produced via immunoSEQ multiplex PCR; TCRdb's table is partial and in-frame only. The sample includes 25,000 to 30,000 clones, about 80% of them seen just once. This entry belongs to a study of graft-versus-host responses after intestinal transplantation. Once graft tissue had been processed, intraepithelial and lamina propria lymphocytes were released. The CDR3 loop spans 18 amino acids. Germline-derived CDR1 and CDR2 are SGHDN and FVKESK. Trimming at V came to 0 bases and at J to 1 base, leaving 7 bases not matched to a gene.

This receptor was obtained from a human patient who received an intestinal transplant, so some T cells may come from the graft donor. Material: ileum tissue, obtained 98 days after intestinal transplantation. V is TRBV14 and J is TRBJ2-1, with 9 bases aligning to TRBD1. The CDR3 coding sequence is TGTGCCAGCAGCCAAGAACCGGGACAGGGTCCATCCTACAATGAGCAGTTCTTC. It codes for CASSQEPGQGPSYNEQFF.